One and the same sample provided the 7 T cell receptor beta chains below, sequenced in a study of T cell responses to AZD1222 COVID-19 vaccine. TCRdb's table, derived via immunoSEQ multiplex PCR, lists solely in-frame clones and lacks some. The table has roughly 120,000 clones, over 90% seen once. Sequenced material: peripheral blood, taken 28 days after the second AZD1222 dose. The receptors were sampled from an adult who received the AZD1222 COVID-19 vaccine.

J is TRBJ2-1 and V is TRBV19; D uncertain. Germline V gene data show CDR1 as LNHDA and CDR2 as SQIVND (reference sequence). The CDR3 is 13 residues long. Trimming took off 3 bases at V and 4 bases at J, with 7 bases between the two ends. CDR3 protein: CASSIFAYNEQFF. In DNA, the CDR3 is TGTGCCAGTAGTATTTTTGCTTACAATGAGCAGTTCTTC.

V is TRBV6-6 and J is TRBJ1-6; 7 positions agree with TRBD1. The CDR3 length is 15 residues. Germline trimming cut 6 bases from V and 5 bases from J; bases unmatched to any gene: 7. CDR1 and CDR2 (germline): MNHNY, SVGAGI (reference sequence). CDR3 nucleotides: TGTGCCAGCAGAAAAGGGACAGAGAATAATTCACCCCTCCACTTT. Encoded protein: CASRKGTENNSPLHF.

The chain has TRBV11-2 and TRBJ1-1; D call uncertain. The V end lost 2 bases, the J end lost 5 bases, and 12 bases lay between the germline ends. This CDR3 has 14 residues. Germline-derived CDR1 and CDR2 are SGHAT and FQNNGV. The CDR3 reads CASSLYIGVTEAFF. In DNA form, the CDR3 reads TGTGCCAGCAGCTTATATATCGGGGTTACTGAAGCTTTCTTT.

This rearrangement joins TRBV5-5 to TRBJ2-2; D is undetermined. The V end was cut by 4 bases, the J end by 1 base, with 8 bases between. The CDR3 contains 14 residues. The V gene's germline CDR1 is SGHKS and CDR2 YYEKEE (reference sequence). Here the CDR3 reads CASSLVLNTGELFF. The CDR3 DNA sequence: TGTGCCAGCAGCCTAGTACTGAACACCGGGGAGCTGTTTTTT.

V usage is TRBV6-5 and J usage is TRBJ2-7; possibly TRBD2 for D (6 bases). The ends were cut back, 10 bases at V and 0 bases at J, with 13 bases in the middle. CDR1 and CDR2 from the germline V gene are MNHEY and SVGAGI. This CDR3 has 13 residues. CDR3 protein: CATGGRISYEQYF. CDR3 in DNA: TGTGCCACCGGGGGACGGATCTCCTACGAGCAGTACTTC.

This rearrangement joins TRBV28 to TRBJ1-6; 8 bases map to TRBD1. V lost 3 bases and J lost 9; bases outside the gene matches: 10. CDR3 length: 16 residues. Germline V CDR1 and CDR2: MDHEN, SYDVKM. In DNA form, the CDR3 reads TGTGCCAGCAGTTTGGGCCCAGGGGGCGCGAGTTCACCCCTCCACTTT. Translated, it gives CASSLGPGGASSPLHF.

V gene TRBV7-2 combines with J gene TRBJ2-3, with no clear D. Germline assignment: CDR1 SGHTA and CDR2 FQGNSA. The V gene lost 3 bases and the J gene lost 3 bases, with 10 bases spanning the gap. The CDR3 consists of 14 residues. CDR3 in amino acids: CASSLTLGTDTQYF. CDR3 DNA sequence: TGTGCCAGCAGCTTGACCTTGGGGACAGATACGCAGTATTTT.